One and the same sample provided the 13 T cell receptor beta chains below, sequenced in a study of T cells in tumors after PD-1 blockade. Assay used: immunoSEQ multiplex PCR; TCRdb lists only in-frame clones, some missing. In the table there are around 25,000 clones, 65% to 85% of which are singletons. This material consisted of PBMCs, taken after anti-PD-1 treatment. All receptors derive from a human donor with basal cell carcinoma.

This clone was picked up a small number of times. The rearrangement links TRBV7-8 to TRBJ2-1, with D uncertain. V dropped 0 bases and J dropped 1 base, with 7 bases sitting between them. The CDR3 runs 15 residues. Germline CDR1 is SGHVS and CDR2 is FQNEAQ. DNA of the CDR3: TGTGCCAGCAGCTTAGCGGAGTTATCCTACAATGAGCAGTTCTTC. Its protein is CASSLAELSYNEQFF. The full variable domain, rest sourced from reference TRBV7-8 and TRBJ2-1, is GAGVSQSPRYKVAKRGQDVALRCDPISGHVSLFWYQQALGQGPEFLTYFQNEAQLDKSGLPSDRFFAERPEGSVSTLKIQRTQQEDSAVYLCASSLAELSYNEQFFGPGTRLTVL.

The chain uses TRBV5-1 and TRBJ1-2, with a possible D match to TRBD1 (5 bases). V shed 0 bases and J shed 4 bases, with 13 bases lying between them. The germline gives CDR1 SGHRS, CDR2 YFSETQ. CDR3 size: 15 residues. CDR3 in amino acids: CASSLGQSGVYGYTF. Here the CDR3 DNA reads TGCGCCAGCAGCTTGGGACAGTCGGGTGTCTATGGCTACACCTTC.

The CDR3 DNA reads TGTGCCAGCAGTTTAAACAGGGGGCGCGGCTACACCTTC. This encodes CASSLNRGRGYTF. The V gene is TRBV27, the J gene TRBJ1-2; 9 bases align to TRBD1. This CDR3 comprises 13 residues. The germline gives CDR1 MNHEY, CDR2 SMNVEV (reference sequence). The ends lost 2 bases at V and 8 bases at J; junction bases unmatched: 3.

This clone was detected only once. The J gene is TRBJ1-5, the V gene TRBV6-5; 7 bases align to TRBD1. Germline CDR1 is MNHEY and CDR2 is SVGAGI. This CDR3 has 15 residues. Trimming cost V 7 bases and J 3 bases; bases outside gene matches: 9. As DNA, the CDR3 is TGTGCCAGCACCCCTGGGCAGGGGGACAATCAGCCCCAGCATTTT. This sequence encodes CASTPGQGDNQPQHF.

The chain employs TRBV30 and TRBJ1-5; a weak D match, TRBD1 (6 bases). V was clipped by 2 bases and J by 5 bases, with 16 bases between them. Germline-derived CDR1 and CDR2 are GTSNPN and SVGIG (reference sequence). The CDR3 loop spans 15 amino acids. The CDR3: CAWSRGAGGDQPQHF. As DNA, the CDR3 is TGTGCCTGGAGTAGGGGGGCAGGCGGCGATCAGCCCCAGCATTTT.

V is TRBV7-3 and J is TRBJ1-1, with 7 bases that match TRBD1. Germline CDR1 reads SGHTA; CDR2 reads FQGTGA. Germline trimming cut 5 bases from V and 11 bases from J; bases unmatched to any gene: 11. The CDR3 loop spans 13 amino acids. The CDR3 coding sequence is TGTGCCAGCAGCCAAGCACCGGGACAGTTGGCTTTCTTT. It encodes CASSQAPGQLAFF.

The J gene is TRBJ2-1, the V gene TRBV7-2; 8 bases agree with TRBD2. The CDR3 has 16 residues. Trimming removed 4 bases from V and 3 bases from J; junction bases left unmatched: 8. Germline V gene sequence: CDR1 SGHTA, CDR2 FQGNSA. The CDR3 sequence: CASSSPGAGGYNEQFF. As DNA, the CDR3 is TGTGCCAGCAGCTCCCCAGGGGCGGGGGGCTACAATGAGCAGTTCTTC.

V gene TRBV2 combines with J gene TRBJ1-2; D remains ambiguous. Looked up from germline, CDR1 is SNHLY and CDR2 is FYNNEI. V was trimmed by 1 base and J by 8 bases, leaving 14 bases between them. The CDR3 contains 14 residues. Written as DNA, the CDR3 is TGTGCCAGCAGTGAAGGTCAGGCGTTCGGGGGCTACACCTTC. Translation gives CASSEGQAFGGYTF.

The chain links TRBV7-9 to TRBJ1-1, with no clear D. With 5 bases removed from V and 3 bases from J, the gap between germline ends came to 10 bases. The CDR3 length is 13 residues. Germline V gene lookup returns CDR1 SEHNR and CDR2 FQNEAQ (reference sequence). This chain's CDR3 is CASSLEEYTEAFF. The CDR3 DNA follows: TGTGCCAGCAGCCTAGAAGAGTACACTGAAGCTTTCTTT.

The J gene is TRBJ1-4, the V gene TRBV7-9, with D possibly TRBD1 on 5 matching bases. This CDR3 has 16 residues. The V gene's germline CDR1 is SEHNR and CDR2 FQNEAQ (reference sequence). Trimming removed 5 bases at V and 4 bases at J, with 17 bases between. The CDR3 reads CASSPRKGNSNEKLFF. Written as DNA, the CDR3 is TGTGCCAGCAGCCCACGGAAGGGGAACAGTAATGAAAAACTGTTTTTT.

The chain employs TRBV4-1 and TRBJ2-1; D perhaps matches TRBD2 (5 bases). The V end lost 0 bases, the J end lost 0 bases, and 15 bases lay between the germline ends. The CDR3 consists of 18 residues. Per the germline V gene, CDR1 is MGHRA and CDR2 is YSYEKL. The chain's CDR3 is CASSQDWESGNSYNEQFF. In DNA form, the CDR3 reads TGCGCCAGCAGCCAAGATTGGGAAAGCGGCAACTCCTACAATGAGCAGTTCTTC.

As to this clone: The sample has other DNA sequences that encode this CDR3 too. This chain uses TRBV6-6 with TRBJ1-3, with D unresolved. Per the germline V gene, CDR1 is MNHNY and CDR2 is SVGAGI (reference sequence). Trimming left V 0 bases short and J 0 bases short, with 6 bases between. The CDR3 extends over 15 amino acids. The CDR3: CASSYSRDSGNTIYF. In DNA, the CDR3 is TGTGCCAGCAGTTACTCCCGCGACTCTGGAAACACCATATATTTT.

This chain links TRBV2 with TRBJ2-7; no clear D. Trimming removed 11 bases at V and 6 bases at J, with 11 bases between. Germline V gives CDR1 SNHLY, CDR2 FYNNEI. The CDR3 is 10 amino acids. CDR3 region: CASARTEQYF. The CDR3 DNA is TGTGCCTCAGCAAGGACCGAGCAGTACTTC.